This T cell receptor (beta chain) emerged from a study of identical twins. To note about this clonotype: The antigen is not known.

The length of the CDR3 is 15 residues. Germline V lookup: CDR1 LGHDT, CDR2 YNNKEL (reference sequence). V lost 5 bases, J lost 10 bases, and 14 bases stayed unmatched. MiXCR was run by TCRdb on the 5' RACE reads, yielding one entry per CDR3 protein. The repertoire holds approximately 1.8 million distinct CDR3 sequences, less than 35% seen once, with more than 0.25% in the top ten. Findings and caveats of the study: Beta out-of-frame sequences showed weaker excess sharing between twins. The study found that models underestimated out-of-frame TCR alpha sharing in monozygotic twins.

The rearrangement joins TRBV3-1 to TRBJ2-1; 7 bases are a match to TRBD1. The specimen was cord blood. The TCR originated in a newborn girl in good health. CDR3 in amino acids: CASSSNGQAGDEQFF. In nucleotides, the CDR3 is TGTGCCAGCAGCTCAAATGGACAGGCTGGCGACGAGCAGTTCTTC.